The clone carrying this T cell receptor beta chain was seen at least ten times. Unique molecular identifiers were incorporated during preparation of the TCRbeta library. A single record per CDR3 protein comes from TCRdb applying MiXCR to the PCR reads. Among 75,000 to 100,000 distinct CDR3 sequences listed, roughly 8% were seen once. The sample comes from a study of T-cell reconstitution after alpha-beta-depleted transplantation in children. V dropped 5 bases and J dropped 3; count of bases not matched to a gene: 8. The germline gives CDR1 SGHTA, CDR2 FQGNSA. The CDR3 spans 16 residues. Material: PBMCs from the stem cell graft donor, obtained from the stem cell graft. This clonotype was sampled from a human donor who donated a stem cell graft to a child with congenital amegakaryocytic thrombocytopenia. The V call is TRBV7-2, the J call TRBJ2-7; 12 bases fit TRBD2. CDR3 sequence reads: CASSTTSGSGIYEQYF. CDR3 sequence (DNA): TGTGCCAGCAGCACGACTAGCGGGAGCGGTATCTACGAGCAGTACTTC.